The present entry profiles one TCR beta chain with its context. The antigen this receptor binds is unknown. One end of the junction varies from germline; a read error may be responsible. The library was made by the immunoSEQ multiplex PCR assay. For most patients, genomic DNA was subjected to high-throughput TCR-beta CDR3 sequencing by Adaptive Biotechnologies. From the authors' description of their analysis: TCR sequencing data were retrieved from Adaptive's ImmunoSEQ software for roughly 17 patients, whereas three other patients were processed with MiXCR and VDJtools. CDR3 nucleotide sequences shared between donor and recipient were removed because the origin of such sequences could not be assigned. To count as alloreactive, a clone needed at least 2-fold expansion over unstimulated cells and a minimum CFSE-low frequency of 0.002% (template counts) or 0.001% (read counts). Clones were considered mappable if detected in sequenced pre-transplant spleen, lymph node, or MLR CFSE-low populations of the donor or recipient. Cumulative frequency of alloreactive clones was calculated as a percentage of all sequences weighted by copy number. What TCRdb holds here is the immuneACCESS table cut down to in-frame rearrangements. Part of the clones is not present; checked against another copy, under half of the missing clones reflect an unresolved V gene, and the others are unexplained. Clonal size and the V and J genes are those of that table, whereas D and trimming came from the DNA. This sample lists about 97,000 clones; approximately 92% were detected once. The ten biggest clones cover roughly 16% of the sample.

The germline V gene (reference sequence) gives CDR1 as SSHAT and CDR2 as FNYEAQ. The CDR3 numbers 13 residues from cysteine through phenylalanine. Only CDR3 DNA is held: 39 bases, read in frame from base 1. This sample was taken from a study of graft-versus-host responses after intestinal transplantation (dated by TCRdb to the early 2020s). Study-wide context: Multivisceral, liver-intestinal, or isolated intestinal transplants were received by the recipients. Anti-thymocyte globulin induction was given to all recipients, followed by maintenance tacrolimus and steroids for about 3 years. Graft-versus-host and host-versus-graft alloreactive T cell clones were tracked in the graft, circulation and bone marrow after intestinal transplantation using bulk TCR-beta CDR3 sequencing. To identify alloreactive clones, pre-transplant mixed lymphocyte reaction products were sequenced and then compared with unstimulated pre-transplant donor and recipient T cells. The cohort enrolled some 24 intestinal transplant recipients, one of whom was a retransplant, and a few patients without pretransplant specimens were excluded. Donor T cell macrochimerism was defined as a peak of at least 4% donor T cells among recipient peripheral blood mononuclear cells. Samples from a few later patients were sequenced in-house on an Illumina MiSeq with MiXCR processing rather than by the commercial service.

Blood samples were collected up to 4 times in the first month after transplant and then at least monthly when available. Overall study results and their limits: GvH clones were found in recipient bone marrow, and some of the GvH clones appeared earlier in ileal mucosa or blood, which is consistent with an intestinal mucosal origin. The conclusions were limited by the relatively low number and heterogeneity of the intestinal transplant patients. Patients with donor T cell macrochimerism had high GvH to HvG T cell clonal ratios in their allografts. Early after transplant, peak levels of circulating GvH clones were associated with declines in HvG clones.

The source of this sequence is a human patient who received an intestinal transplant, so some T cells may come from the graft donor. The sequencing used PBMCs, collected roughly 450 days after intestinal transplant. The chain uses TRBV7-7 and TRBJ2-3; TRBD2 fits 8 bases in the junction. CDR3 sequence: CASSLAGQDTQYF. The bases read TGTGCTAGCAGCTTAGCGGGACAAGATACGCAGTATTTT. Here the CDR3 is joined to the reference TRBV7-7 and TRBJ2-3 genes, and the full variable domain is: GAGVSQSPRYKVTKRGQDVTLRCDPISSHATLYWYQQALGQGPEFLTYFNYEAQPDKSGLPSDRFSAERPEGSISTLTIQRTEQRDSAMYRCASSLAGQDTQYFGPGTRLTVL.